This is a list of T cell receptor beta chains from one sample in a study of control samples from healthy donors and cancer patients. Some clones are missing from TCRdb's copy, which holds only in-frame ones; the method was immunoSEQ multiplex PCR. Here the sample spans 230,000 or so clones, around 94% being singletons. Sequencing was done on a sample of blood. These receptor sequences come from a man aged 50-59 years in good health. Each CDR3 is given with its conserved first and last residue. D genes are given only for firm matches. Only part of the rows carry a size: once, few, many, or a class if the clone is expanded.

cdr3_length,v_call,d_call,clone_size,j_call,cdr3_nt,cdr3_aa
15,TRBV4-3,.,few,TRBJ1-2,TGCGCCAGCAGCCAAGGGGAGGGACCCGACTATGGCTACACCTTC,CASSQGEGPDYGYTF
12,TRBV5-1,.,.,TRBJ1-1,TGCGCCAGCAGATCAACGAACACTGAAGCTTTCTTT,CASRSTNTEAFF
13,TRBV5-1,.,.,TRBJ1-5,TGCGCCAGCAGCTTGTTCCCCAATCAGCCCCAGCATTTT,CASSLFPNQPQHF
15,TRBV6-5,.,.,TRBJ2-5,TGTGCCAGCAGCCGCTCTCCGGGGCACCAAGAGACCCAGTACTTC,CASSRSPGHQETQYF
15,TRBV2,.,.,TRBJ1-2,TGTGCCAGCAGGAAGGACTCTTTCCCTAACTATGGCTACACCTTC,CASRKDSFPNYGYTF
13,TRBV5-1,.,.,TRBJ2-3,TGCGCCAGCAGCGAGCCAGGGGGGAATACGCAGTATTTT,CASSEPGGNTQYF
15,TRBV5-4,TRBD2,once,TRBJ2-5,TGTGCCAGCAGAAACGGGGGGGCCAGTGAGGAGACCCAGTACTTC,CASRNGGASEETQYF
17,TRBV30,TRBD1,.,TRBJ2-6,TGTGCCTTAAGCCGGGACAGAACTCCCTTGGGGGCCAACGTCCTGACTTTC,CALSRDRTPLGANVLTF
14,TRBV5-1,.,.,TRBJ2-2,TGCGCCAGCAGCCGCCGGGAGACCGCCGGGGAGCTGTTTTTT,CASSRRETAGELFF
13,TRBV3-1/TRBV3-2,.,once,TRBJ2-3,TGTGCCAGCAGCCAAGCCCCCTTTGACCCGCAGTATTTT,CASSQAPFDPQYF
16,TRBV3-1/TRBV3-2,.,.,TRBJ1-3,TGTGCCAGCAGCCAACTCACGGGGGGTACCGGAAACACCATATATTTT,CASSQLTGGTGNTIYF
14,TRBV10-3,TRBD1,once,TRBJ1-5,TGTGCCATCAGTGAGTACAGGGGAAATCAGCCCCAGCATTTT,CAISEYRGNQPQHF
14,TRBV7-9,TRBD1,once,TRBJ1-3,TGTGCCAGCCAGCCGGACAGGGCTGGAAACACCATATATTTT,CASQPDRAGNTIYF
15,TRBV3-1/TRBV3-2,TRBD1,.,TRBJ1-5,TGTGCCAGCAGCCCAACAGGGGAGGTTTATCAGCCCCAGCATTTT,CASSPTGEVYQPQHF
12,TRBV12-3/TRBV12-4,.,.,TRBJ2-2,TGTGCCAGCAGTCTACCTCCCGGGGAGCTGTTTTTT,CASSLPPGELFF
14,TRBV3-1/TRBV3-2,.,.,TRBJ1-5,TGTGCCAGCAGCCACAGAGGGTTAAATCAGCCCCAGCATTTT,CASSHRGLNQPQHF
13,TRBV7-9,TRBD1,.,TRBJ2-4,TGTGCCAGCAGCTTGGGACAGAAAAACATTCAGTACTTC,CASSLGQKNIQYF
14,TRBV6-5,TRBD1,.,TRBJ1-4,TGTGCCAGCTCGGAAAGGGGACAGAATGAAAAACTGTTTTTT,CASSERGQNEKLFF
17,TRBV5-1,.,.,TRBJ1-2,TGCGCCAGCAGCGGCGAGGGGGTACTATTGGGACACTATGGCTACACCTTC,CASSGEGVLLGHYGYTF
15,TRBV28,TRBD1,.,TRBJ1-1,TGTGCCAGCAGTTTCAGGGGGCCTCGCCGGGCCGAAGCTTTCTTT,CASSFRGPRRAEAFF
14,TRBV10-1,.,.,TRBJ2-3,TGCGCCAGCAGGGGATCAAGAATCACAGATACGCAGTATTTT,CASRGSRITDTQYF
13,TRBV3-1/TRBV3-2,.,.,TRBJ2-1,TGTGCCAGCAGCCAAGTCCGGGACGGGGGGCAGTTCTTC,CASSQVRDGGQFF
14,TRBV25-1,.,.,TRBJ1-2,TGTGCCAGCACCCAGGACGGGACGTCGGGTGGCTACACCTTC,CASTQDGTSGGYTF
13,TRBV6-5,.,.,TRBJ2-3,TGTGCCAGCAGAAGACCAGGCACAGATACGCAGTATTTT,CASRRPGTDTQYF
14,TRBV10-3,TRBD1,.,TRBJ2-2,TGTGCCATCAAAGGGACAGGAGACACCGGGGAGCTGCTTTTT,CAIKGTGDTGELLF
14,TRBV24-1,TRBD1,.,TRBJ1-2,TGTGCCACCAGTGCCAGGGGGACTAACTATGGCTACACCTTC,CATSARGTNYGYTF
15,TRBV18,TRBD2,.,TRBJ2-3,TGTGCCAGCTCACCGGGACTAGCGGGGACGGATACGCAGTATTTT,CASSPGLAGTDTQYF
13,TRBV18,.,.,TRBJ2-5,TGTGCCAGCTCAGCCGGGACCTCAGAGACCCAGTACTTC,CASSAGTSETQYF
14,TRBV2,.,.,TRBJ1-1,TGTGCCAGCAGTGATCAAACAGTGAACACTGAAGCTTTCTTT,CASSDQTVNTEAFF
16,TRBV19,.,.,TRBJ2-3,TGTGCCAGTAGTGCGACCTCGCTGGTAAGCACAGATACGCAGTATTTT,CASSATSLVSTDTQYF
15,TRBV29-1,TRBD1,.,TRBJ2-3,TGCAGCGTTGAAGCTCAGGGGGCAGGCACAGATACGCAGTATTTT,CSVEAQGAGTDTQYF
13,TRBV7-6,.,.,TRBJ1-1,TGTGCCAGCAGCTTAGCGGAGAACACTGAAGCTTTCTTT,CASSLAENTEAFF
16,TRBV7-2,.,few,TRBJ2-2,TGTGCCAGCAGTGTAGTGTCGGGCGCTGACACCGGGGAGCTGTTTTTT,CASSVVSGADTGELFF
15,TRBV7-9,TRBD1,.,TRBJ1-4,TGTGCCAGCGGCAGGGGGCTGGAGTCTGGTGAAAAACTGTTTTTT,CASGRGLESGEKLFF
14,TRBV2,TRBD2,.,TRBJ2-1,TGTGCCAGCAGTCCCCTCTCGGGGGGTTATGAGCAGTTCTTC,CASSPLSGGYEQFF
15,TRBV7-9,TRBD1,.,TRBJ1-3,TGTGCCAGCAGCTCCGGACAGGGTCAAGGCAACACCATATATTTT,CASSSGQGQGNTIYF
14,TRBV4-1,.,once,TRBJ2-5,TGCGCCAGCAGCCAAGAATCATCCCTCCGGGCCCAGTACTTC,CASSQESSLRAQYF
17,TRBV25-1,.,.,TRBJ1-2,TGTGCCAGCAGTCCTTGTACAGGGTCCGTTTGTAACTATGGCTACACCTTC,CASSPCTGSVCNYGYTF
15,TRBV11-2,.,.,TRBJ2-1,TGTGCCAGCAGCCCTACTCCCAGCTCCTACAATGAGCAGTTCTTC,CASSPTPSSYNEQFF
13,TRBV5-1,.,.,TRBJ2-5,TGCGCCAGCAGCGGTCAAATCCAAGAGACCCAGTACTTC,CASSGQIQETQYF
13,TRBV6-5,TRBD1,.,TRBJ1-1,TGTGCCAGCAGTTACTCGGACAGGGCCGAAGCTTTCTTT,CASSYSDRAEAFF
15,TRBV3-1/TRBV3-2,.,once,TRBJ1-5,TGTGCCAGCAGCCAGGGAACAGGTAGAGGTCAGCCCCAGCATTTT,CASSQGTGRGQPQHF
14,TRBV5-5,.,.,TRBJ1-5,TGTGCCAGCAGCTTGTCGTATAGCAATCAGCCCCAGCATTTT,CASSLSYSNQPQHF
13,TRBV2,.,.,TRBJ1-5,TGTGCCAGCAGTGTAGGCAACAATCAGCCCCAGCATTTT,CASSVGNNQPQHF
19,TRBV28,.,.,TRBJ1-5,TGTGCCAGCAGTACCCCGGGGGGGATCAAGAGAATAGTCAATCAGCCCCAGCATTTT,CASSTPGGIKRIVNQPQHF
14,TRBV6-6,.,.,TRBJ1-3,TGTGCCAGCAGTTACGTTTTCACGGGAAACACCATATATTTT,CASSYVFTGNTIYF
14,TRBV7-2,.,.,TRBJ2-1,TGTGCCAGCAGCGTAGGGACCGGGGTCGGTGAGCAGTTCTTC,CASSVGTGVGEQFF
11,TRBV6-6,.,.,TRBJ2-5,TGTGCCAGCAGTCCCCGGGAGACCCAGTACTTC,CASSPRETQYF
13,TRBV9,.,.,TRBJ2-7,TGTGCCAGCAGTGAGGGGATTTCCCACGAGCAGTACTTC,CASSEGISHEQYF
14,TRBV5-1,TRBD1,.,TRBJ2-1,TGCGCCAGCAGCCGAGGACAGGGCTTCGATGAGCAGTTCTTC,CASSRGQGFDEQFF
11,TRBV29-1,.,.,TRBJ1-2,TGCAGCGTCGAGACTAACTATGGCTACACCTTC,CSVETNYGYTF
13,TRBV5-5,TRBD1,.,TRBJ1-5,TGTGCCAGCAGCTCACAGGGGGATCAGCCCCAGCATTTT,CASSSQGDQPQHF
13,TRBV6-1,.,.,TRBJ2-3,TGTGCCAGCAGTGACAGGGGTACAGATACGCAGTATTTT,CASSDRGTDTQYF